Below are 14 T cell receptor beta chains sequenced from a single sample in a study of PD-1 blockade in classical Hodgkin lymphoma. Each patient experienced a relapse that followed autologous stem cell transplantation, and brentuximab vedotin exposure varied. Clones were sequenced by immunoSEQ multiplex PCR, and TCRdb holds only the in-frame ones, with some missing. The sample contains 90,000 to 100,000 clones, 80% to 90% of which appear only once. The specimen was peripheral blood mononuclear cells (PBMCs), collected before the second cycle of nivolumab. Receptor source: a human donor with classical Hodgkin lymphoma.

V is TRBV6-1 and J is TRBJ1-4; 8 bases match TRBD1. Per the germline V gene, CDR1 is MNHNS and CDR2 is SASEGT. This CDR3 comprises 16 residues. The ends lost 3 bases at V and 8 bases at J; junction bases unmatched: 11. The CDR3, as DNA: TGTGCCAGCAGTGAGCGGACAGGGAAGAGGGCGGAAAAACTGTTTTTT. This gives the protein CASSERTGKRAEKLFF.

Here the CDR3 reads CASSPDSTDTQYF. CDR3 DNA: TGTGCCAGCTCGCCGGACAGCACAGATACGCAGTATTTT. The chain links TRBV18 to TRBJ2-3; D gene unclear. Germline V lookup: CDR1 KGHSH, CDR2 LQKENI. The length of the CDR3 is 13 residues. V shed 6 bases and J shed 0 bases, with 7 bases lying between them.

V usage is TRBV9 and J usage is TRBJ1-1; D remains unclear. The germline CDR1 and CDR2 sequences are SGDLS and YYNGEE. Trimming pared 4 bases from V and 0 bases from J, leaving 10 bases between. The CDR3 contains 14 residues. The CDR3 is CASSPGSMNTEAFF. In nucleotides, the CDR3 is TGTGCCAGCAGCCCCGGTAGCATGAACACTGAAGCTTTCTTT.

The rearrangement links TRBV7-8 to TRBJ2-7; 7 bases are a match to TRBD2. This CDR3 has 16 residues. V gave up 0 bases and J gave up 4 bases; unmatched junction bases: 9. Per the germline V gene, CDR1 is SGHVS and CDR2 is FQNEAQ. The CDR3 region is CASSLAAIAGGYEQYF. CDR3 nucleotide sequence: TGTGCCAGCAGCTTAGCGGCAATAGCGGGTGGGTACGAGCAGTACTTC.

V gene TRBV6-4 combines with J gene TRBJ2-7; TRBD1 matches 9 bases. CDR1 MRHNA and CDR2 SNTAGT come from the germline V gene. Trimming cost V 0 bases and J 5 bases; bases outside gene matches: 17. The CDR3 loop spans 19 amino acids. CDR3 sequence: CASSDSSGHTRDRDDEQYF. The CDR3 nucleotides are TGTGCCAGCAGTGACTCTAGCGGCCACACCCGGGACAGGGACGACGAGCAGTACTTC.

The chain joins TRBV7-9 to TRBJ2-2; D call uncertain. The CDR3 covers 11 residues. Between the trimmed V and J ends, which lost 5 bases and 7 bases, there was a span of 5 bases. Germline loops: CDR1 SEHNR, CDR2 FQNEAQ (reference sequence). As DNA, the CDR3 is TGTGCCAGCAGCGTCGTCGGGGAGCTGTTTTTT. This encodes CASSVVGELFF.

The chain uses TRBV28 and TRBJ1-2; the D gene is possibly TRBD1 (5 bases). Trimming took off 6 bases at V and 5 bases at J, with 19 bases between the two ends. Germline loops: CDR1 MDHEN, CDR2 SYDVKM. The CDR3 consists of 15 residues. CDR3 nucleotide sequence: TGTGCCAGCAGCGACGGTTCGGGGGGGATATATGGCTACACCTTC. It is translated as CASSDGSGGIYGYTF.

CDR3 nucleotides: TGCGCCAGCAGCTGGGGACTAGCGGGAATGGGTGTAGCCAAAAACATTCAGTACTTC. Encoded protein: CASSWGLAGMGVAKNIQYF. The chain has TRBV5-1 and TRBJ2-4, with TRBD2 matching over 13 bases. Looked up from germline, CDR1 is SGHRS and CDR2 is YFSETQ. The CDR3 spans 19 residues. Trimming took 3 bases from V and 0 from J; bases not matched to a gene: 9.

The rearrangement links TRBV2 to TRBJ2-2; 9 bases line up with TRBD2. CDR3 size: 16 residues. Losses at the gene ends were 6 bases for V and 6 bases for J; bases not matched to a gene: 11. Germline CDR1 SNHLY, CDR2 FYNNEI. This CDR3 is CASSLRSGGYSGELFF. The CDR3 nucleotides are TGTGCCAGCAGCCTGAGGAGCGGGGGGTATTCCGGGGAGCTGTTTTTT.

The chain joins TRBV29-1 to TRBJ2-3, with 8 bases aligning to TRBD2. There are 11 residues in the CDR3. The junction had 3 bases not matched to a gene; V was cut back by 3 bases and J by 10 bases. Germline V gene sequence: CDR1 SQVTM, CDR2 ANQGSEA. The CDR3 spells CSVDGLASQYF. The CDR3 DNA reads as TGCAGCGTTGATGGACTAGCTTCGCAGTATTTT.

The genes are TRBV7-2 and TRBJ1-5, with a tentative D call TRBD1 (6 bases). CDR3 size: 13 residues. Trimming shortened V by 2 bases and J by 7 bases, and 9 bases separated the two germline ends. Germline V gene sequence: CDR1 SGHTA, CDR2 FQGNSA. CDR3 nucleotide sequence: TGTGCCAGCAGCTTAAGGCAGGGGCAGCCCCAGCATTTT. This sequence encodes CASSLRQGQPQHF.

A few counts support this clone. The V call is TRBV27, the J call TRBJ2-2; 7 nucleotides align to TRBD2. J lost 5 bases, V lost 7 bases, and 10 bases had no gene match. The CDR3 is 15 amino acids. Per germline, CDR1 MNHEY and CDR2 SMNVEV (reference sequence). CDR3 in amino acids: CASTQAGARTGELFF. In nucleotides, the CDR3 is TGTGCCAGCACACAGGCGGGAGCGAGGACCGGGGAGCTGTTTTTT.

The CDR3 loop reads CASSKGLALSYEQYF. The CDR3 DNA follows: TGTGCCAGCAGCAAAGGACTAGCGCTCTCCTACGAGCAGTACTTC. The chain combines TRBV9 with TRBJ2-7; TRBD2 matches at 9 bases. This CDR3 has 15 residues. After removal of 4 bases from V and 0 bases from J, the junction contained 5 bases not matched to a gene. Germline lookup yields CDR1 SGDLS and CDR2 YYNGEE.

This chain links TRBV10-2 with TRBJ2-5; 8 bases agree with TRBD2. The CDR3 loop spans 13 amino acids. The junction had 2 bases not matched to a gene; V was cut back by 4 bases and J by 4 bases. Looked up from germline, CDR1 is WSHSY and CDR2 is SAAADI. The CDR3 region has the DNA TGCGCCAGCAGTGTTACTAGCGGAGAGACCCAGTACTTC. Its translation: CASSVTSGETQYF.